A selection of T cell receptor beta chains follows, all from one sample in a study of OX40 agonist ivuxolimab in advanced cancers. Clones were read by immunoSEQ multiplex PCR, and TCRdb kept only the in-frame ones, dropping some. The sample yields around 70,000 clones, roughly nine tenths seen once. The input for sequencing was CD4+ or CD8+ T cells sorted from blood, taken in a trial of the OX40 agonist ivuxolimab. The receptor source for this set is an adult with an advanced solid tumor such as melanoma, head and neck, liver or kidney cancer. Each CDR3 is given with its conserved first and last residue. The order of the fields is J gene, V gene, clone size, D gene, CDR3 protein, CDR3 DNA. D genes are given only for firm matches. Rows give clone size only sometimes, using once, few, many, or a class for an expanded clone.

>TRBJ1-2|TRBV10-3|NA|NA
CAIRLIDGRYTF
TGTGCCATCAGACTTATCGATGGCCGTTACACCTTC
>TRBJ1-4|TRBV29-1|NA|NA
CSVAIGATNEKLFF
TGCAGCGTTGCCATCGGGGCTACTAATGAAAAACTGTTTTTT
>TRBJ1-1|TRBV30|NA|NA
CAWRGQGNTEAFF
TGTGCCTGGAGGGGGCAGGGGAACACTGAAGCTTTCTTT
>TRBJ1-1|TRBV14|NA|NA
CASSQARGTEAFF
TGTGCCAGCAGCCAAGCCAGGGGCACTGAAGCTTTCTTT
>TRBJ2-1|TRBV15|NA|NA
CATSRDFGGNEQFF
TGTGCCACCAGCAGAGATTTTGGGGGGAATGAGCAGTTCTTC
>TRBJ1-2|TRBV21-1|NA|NA
CASPSQDEDQSGQFYGYTF
TGTGCCAGCCCATCTCAGGATGAAGACCAAAGCGGACAGTTCTATGGCTACACCTTC
>TRBJ2-3|TRBV4-2|NA|NA
CASSLSVGTDITDTQYF
TGTGCCAGCAGCTTAAGCGTCGGTACCGATATCACAGATACGCAGTATTTT
>TRBJ2-3|TRBV7-6|NA|NA
CASSSTGDYDTQYF
TGTGCCAGCAGCTCCACAGGGGACTACGATACGCAGTATTTT
>TRBJ1-1|TRBV4-3|once|TRBD1
CASSQWTGAGTEAFF
TGCGCCAGCAGCCAGTGGACAGGGGCGGGCACTGAAGCTTTCTTT
>TRBJ1-4|TRBV11-2|NA|TRBD1
CASSLEAGGNEKLFF
TGTGCCAGCAGCTTAGAGGCAGGGGGAAATGAAAAACTGTTTTTT
>TRBJ2-5|TRBV5-6|NA|NA
CASSLIPLEYQETQYF
TGTGCCAGCAGCTTGATACCCTTAGAGTACCAAGAGACCCAGTACTTC
>TRBJ2-3|TRBV7-8|NA|TRBD2
CASNLAGGPSGPQYF
TGTGCCAGCAACCTGGCGGGGGGCCCTTCCGGCCCGCAGTATTTT
>TRBJ2-2|TRBV6-1|NA|NA
CASSAEGGFRELFF
TGTGCCAGCAGTGCAGAGGGGGGCTTCCGGGAGCTGTTTTTT
>TRBJ1-1|TRBV7-6|NA|NA
CASSLRRGPNTEAFF
TGTGCCAGCAGCTTAAGGAGGGGCCCGAACACTGAAGCTTTCTTT
>TRBJ2-7|TRBV11-3|NA|NA
CASSLAGAYEQYF
TGTGCCAGCAGCTTGGCAGGGGCCTACGAGCAGTACTTC
>TRBJ2-3|TRBV29-1|NA|NA
CSVEDGRGATDTQYF
TGCAGCGTTGAAGATGGACGCGGGGCAACAGATACGCAGTATTTT
>TRBJ2-3|TRBV4-1|NA|NA
CASSQGPQGGATDTQYF
TGCGCCAGCAGCCAAGGGCCACAAGGGGGGGCTACAGATACGCAGTATTTT
>TRBJ2-3|TRBV19|NA|NA
CASSIGRVDTQYF
TGTGCCAGTAGTATAGGCAGGGTAGATACGCAGTATTTT
>TRBJ1-1|TRBV2|NA|NA
CASSEEGLNTEAFF
TGTGCCAGCAGTGAGGAGGGGTTAAACACTGAAGCTTTCTTT
>TRBJ2-1|TRBV7-9|NA|NA
CASSAPTEFNEQFF
TGTGCCAGCAGCGCACCGACAGAGTTCAATGAGCAGTTCTTC
>TRBJ1-1|TRBV25-1|NA|NA
CASSDYTEAFF
TGTGCCAGCAGTGACTACACTGAAGCTTTCTTT
>TRBJ2-1|TRBV7-8|NA|NA
CASSFWSGTPNNEQFF
TGTGCCAGCAGCTTCTGGTCCGGGACCCCTAACAATGAGCAGTTCTTC
>TRBJ2-7|TRBV4-2|NA|NA
CASSQVTGSTYEQYF
TGTGCCAGCAGCCAAGTCACAGGATCAACCTACGAGCAGTACTTC
>TRBJ1-1|TRBV15|once|NA
CATSSPQGPEAFF
TGTGCCACCAGCAGCCCGCAGGGGCCCGAAGCTTTCTTT
>TRBJ1-5|TRBV23-1|NA|NA
CASSQCKGDGNQPQHF
TGCGCCAGCAGTCAGTGTAAGGGGGATGGCAATCAGCCCCAGCATTTT
>TRBJ2-7|TRBV12-5|once|TRBD2
CASGLPSGSGDPYEQYF
TGTGCTAGTGGTTTGCCGTCGGGAAGCGGGGATCCCTACGAGCAGTACTTC
>TRBJ2-1|TRBV7-2|NA|NA
CASSLLSTSGNEQFF
TGTGCCAGCAGCCTCCTTTCGACTAGTGGCAATGAGCAGTTCTTC
>TRBJ2-7|TRBV19|NA|NA
CASSDRWPPYEQYF
TGTGCCAGTAGTGACAGGTGGCCCCCCTACGAGCAGTACTTC
>TRBJ2-2|TRBV19|NA|NA
CASSMGSGFGRVTTGELFF
TGTGCCAGTAGTATGGGTTCGGGATTCGGCAGGGTGACTACCGGGGAGCTGTTTTTT
>TRBJ1-5|TRBV2|NA|NA
CASSEAVDKSSNQPQHF
TGTGCCAGCAGTGAGGCGGTAGACAAATCGAGCAATCAGCCCCAGCATTTT
>TRBJ2-3|TRBV11-3|NA|TRBD1
CASSLDDRGGTDTQYF
TGTGCCAGCAGCTTAGATGACAGGGGGGGCACAGATACGCAGTATTTT
>TRBJ2-5|TRBV7-9|NA|NA
CASSPKQSLETQYF
TGTGCCAGCAGCCCCAAGCAGTCACTAGAGACCCAGTACTTC
>TRBJ1-6|TRBV9|NA|NA
CASSDRTHYNSPLHF
TGTGCCAGCAGCGACAGGACCCACTATAATTCACCCCTCCACTTT
>TRBJ2-3|TRBV7-8|NA|NA
CASSWEVITLSTDTQYF
TGTGCCAGCAGCTGGGAGGTAATTACGCTATCCACAGATACGCAGTATTTT
>TRBJ1-2|TRBV11-2|NA|NA
CASSLRGIYGYTF
TGTGCCAGCAGCTTACGGGGAATCTATGGCTACACCTTC
>TRBJ1-1|TRBV13|NA|TRBD1
CASTFGQGVNTEAFF
TGTGCCAGCACCTTCGGTCAGGGGGTGAACACTGAAGCTTTCTTT
>TRBJ2-5|TRBV13|NA|TRBD2
CASSSGLAGESQETQYF
TGTGCCAGCAGCTCGGGACTAGCGGGGGAGTCCCAAGAGACCCAGTACTTC
>TRBJ1-2|TRBV2|NA|TRBD1
CASNPGTVYGYTF
TGTGCCAGCAACCCAGGGACAGTCTATGGCTACACCTTC
>TRBJ1-4|TRBV5-8|NA|TRBD1
CASSHRDRGLDEKLFF
TGTGCCAGCAGCCACCGGGACAGGGGGCTGGATGAAAAACTGTTTTTT
>TRBJ2-5|TRBV2|NA|TRBD2
CASSNSRTGGGETQYF
TGTGCCAGCAGTAATTCCCGGACGGGAGGAGGAGAGACCCAGTACTTC
>TRBJ2-7|TRBV7-6|NA|TRBD1
CASSGGTGGYEQYF
TGTGCCAGCAGCGGCGGGACAGGGGGTTACGAGCAGTACTTC
>TRBJ1-2|TRBV27|few|NA
CASSYVGVGYGYTF
TGTGCCAGCAGTTATGTCGGGGTTGGATATGGCTACACCTTC
>TRBJ1-2|TRBV7-6|NA|NA
CASSSAHPNYGYTF
TGTGCCAGCAGCTCCGCCCATCCTAACTATGGCTACACCTTC
>TRBJ2-5|TRBV6-5|NA|NA
CASSYFEGRETQYF
TGTGCCAGCAGTTATTTTGAGGGGAGAGAGACCCAGTACTTC
>TRBJ2-3|TRBV19|NA|TRBD2
CASSNRLAGDTSTDTQYF
TGTGCCAGTAGTAACAGACTAGCGGGGGACACTAGCACAGATACGCAGTATTTT
>TRBJ2-7|TRBV11-2|NA|TRBD2
CASSLEFSGDYEQYF
TGTGCCAGCAGCTTAGAGTTTAGCGGGGACTACGAGCAGTACTTC
>TRBJ2-7|TRBV5-1|once|NA
CASSSLPGSYEQYF
TGCGCCAGCAGCTCCCTGCCAGGCTCCTACGAGCAGTACTTC
>TRBJ2-7|TRBV5-6|NA|TRBD1
CASSLDRGRKYEQYF
TGTGCCAGCAGCTTAGACAGGGGGCGGAAATACGAACAGTACTTC
>TRBJ2-7|TRBV9|NA|TRBD2
CASSFGLAGATEQYF
TGTGCCAGCAGCTTCGGACTAGCGGGGGCTACCGAGCAGTACTTC